The 10 T cell receptor beta chains below come from one sample, sequenced in a study of shared clonotypes between healthy human individuals (dated by TCRdb to the early 2020s). The library was obtained by the immunoSEQ multiplex PCR assay. TCRdb took over this immuneACCESS table, retaining in-frame rearrangements with V and J assigned. Such tables are incomplete; in checked studies, under half of the missing clones stem from an unresolved V gene, and the remainder is unexplained. Across this sample there are roughly 640,000 clones, with more than 95% seen only once. The ten largest clones capture around 0.06% of the sample. The sample consisted of naive CD4+ T cells sorted from blood. The sample's cell subset or site label, in plain terms: CD45RA+ positively selected. The receptors were gathered from a woman aged 30 to 39 in good health.

The genes are TRBV28 and TRBJ1-1; no clear D. The CDR3 runs 14 residues. V dropped 3 bases and J dropped 4 bases, with 12 bases sitting between them. Germline CDR1 is MDHEN and CDR2 is SYDVKM. CDR3 DNA: TGTGCCAGCAGTTTTACAGCGACCGGCACTGAAGCTTTCTTT. This codes for CASSFTATGTEAFF.

This clone was seen once. The chain recombines TRBV7-2 with TRBJ2-3; 7 positions agree with TRBD2. V trimming: 6 bases; J trimming: 8 bases; junction bases outside the gene matches: 8. Germline V lookup: CDR1 SGHTA, CDR2 FQGNSA. CDR3 length: 13 amino acids. The CDR3 DNA follows: TGTGCCAGCAGTACTGACGGGGGGTCTACGCAGTATTTT. Residues: CASSTDGGSTQYF.

The rearrangement uses TRBV4-2 and TRBJ2-7; the match to TRBD2 covers 8 bases. Germline CDR1 reads LGHNA; CDR2 reads YNFKEQ. The V segment lost 1 base and the J segment 3 bases; nucleotides outside the gene matches: 8. CDR3 length equals 16 residues. CDR3: CASSQVGGEGGYEQYF. The CDR3, as DNA: TGTGCCAGCAGCCAAGTCGGGGGGGAGGGCGGCTACGAGCAGTACTTC.

The CDR3 sequence is CASSIEGVGPERVYGYTF. CDR3 nucleotides: TGTGCCAGTAGTATTGAAGGAGTGGGCCCGGAAAGGGTCTATGGCTACACCTTC. This chain uses TRBV19 with TRBJ1-2; the D is unclear. The CDR3 extends over 18 amino acids. Trimming removed 3 bases at V and 4 bases at J, with 24 bases between. The germline CDR1 and CDR2 sequences are LNHDA and SQIVND (reference sequence). Complete variable domain (other parts from reference TRBV19 and TRBJ1-2): DGGITQSPKYLFRKEGQNVTLSCEQNLNHDAMYWYRQDPGQGLRLIYYSQIVNDFQKGDIAEGYSVSREKKESFPLTVTSAQKNPTAFYLCASSIEGVGPERVYGYTFGSGTRLTVV.

The rearrangement links TRBV5-1 to TRBJ1-1; tentative D call: TRBD1 (6 bases). The CDR3 runs 18 residues. V gave up 0 bases and J gave up 1 base, with 19 bases separating them. Germline assignment: CDR1 SGHRS and CDR2 YFSETQ. The CDR3 is CASSLAAGGLTRNTEAFF. DNA for the CDR3: TGCGCCAGCAGCTTGGCCGCGGGGGGCCTTACGAGGAACACTGAAGCTTTCTTT.

V usage is TRBV6-5 and J usage is TRBJ1-5; D ambiguous. V gave up 2 bases and J gave up 5 bases, with 7 bases separating them. This CDR3 has 13 amino acids. Germline values: CDR1 MNHEY, CDR2 SVGAGI. In DNA form, the CDR3 reads TGTGCCAGCAGTTACGGGGAAGATCAGCCCCAGCATTTT. The encoded protein is CASSYGEDQPQHF.

CDR3 nucleotides: TGCGCCAGCAGCCACTCGACAGTATTGAACACTGAAGCTTTCTTT. Protein: CASSHSTVLNTEAFF. The chain carries TRBV4-1 and TRBJ1-1; possible D gene TRBD1, 5 bases. Germline V lookup: CDR1 MGHRA, CDR2 YSYEKL. V dropped 3 bases and J dropped 0 bases, with 11 bases sitting between them. The CDR3 is 15 residues long.

The rearrangement uses TRBV7-2 and TRBJ1-1; TRBD1 matches 7 bases. Germline CDR1 reads SGHTA; CDR2 reads FQGNSA. V was clipped by 2 bases and J by 5 bases; unmatched bases: 8. CDR3 length: 15 amino acids. CDR3 residues: CASSLHSGTATEAFF. The DNA of the CDR3 is TGTGCCAGCAGCTTACACTCCGGGACAGCTACTGAAGCTTTCTTT.

This chain connects TRBV28 to TRBJ1-5; 7 positions match TRBD1. The CDR3 totals 17 residues. Trimming cost V 5 bases and J 1 base; bases outside gene matches: 11. Germline CDR1 is MDHEN and CDR2 is SYDVKM. This CDR3 reads CASSPAPGGMSNQPQHF. The CDR3, as DNA: TGTGCCAGCAGTCCCGCCCCAGGGGGGATGAGCAATCAGCCCCAGCATTTT.

The V call is TRBV18, the J call TRBJ1-4; 10 nucleotides align to TRBD1. Germline assignment: CDR1 KGHSH and CDR2 LQKENI. After removal of 4 bases from V and 7 bases from J, the junction contained 6 bases not matched to a gene. The CDR3 has 15 amino acids. The CDR3 nucleotides read TGTGCCAGCTCACAGCCGGGACAGGGGCGTGAAAAACTGTTTTTT. Protein product: CASSQPGQGREKLFF.